Listed here are 29 T cell receptor beta chains from one sample, sequenced in a study of monozygotic twins with inflammatory bowel disease. TCRdb re-analyzed the 5' RACE reads; it lists each CDR3 protein once, without DNA. The table counts around 190,000 distinct CDR3 sequences; less than 2% lies in the top ten. The sample taken for sequencing was blood. These receptors all stem from a human donor with ulcerative colitis or Crohn's disease, or a healthy co-twin of an affected twin (not recorded which).

This chain links TRBV24-1 with TRBJ2-7. The CDR3 totals 13 residues. The V gene's germline CDR1 is KGHDR and CDR2 SFDVKD. Here the CDR3 reads CATSEANSYEQYF.

The V gene is TRBV20-1, the J gene TRBJ1-1; as DNA is missing, the TRBD1 call by TCRdb cannot be tested. Looked up from germline, CDR1 is DFQATT and CDR2 is SNEGSKA (reference sequence). CDR3 length equals 12 residues. The CDR3: CSAFSGTGEAFF.

The chain recombines TRBV4-2 with TRBJ2-2; the TCRdb call, TRBD1, lacks DNA for checking. Germline V gene data show CDR1 as LGHNA and CDR2 as YNFKEQ. The CDR3 extends over 15 amino acids. CDR3: CASSQGSGATGELFF.

The V and J genes are TRBV5-1 and TRBJ1-4. This CDR3 is built from 15 residues. Germline CDR1 is SGHRS and CDR2 is YFSETQ. The CDR3 spells CASSLEVGGNEKLFF.

The rearrangement joins TRBV29-1 to TRBJ2-3; TCRdb's D call of TRBD1 is untestable without DNA. The germline CDR1 and CDR2 sequences are SQVTM and ANQGSEA. The CDR3 is made up of 13 amino acids. The CDR3 sequence is CSANSPAGDTQYF.

J is TRBJ2-7 and V is TRBV6-1; TCRdb gives TRBD2 as the D gene, but with no DNA this cannot be confirmed. This CDR3 is 15 amino acids long. In germline, CDR1 is MNHNS, CDR2 SASEGT. This chain's CDR3 is CASSSTSGEPYEQYF.

The chain couples TRBV12-3 or TRBV12-4 to TRBJ2-1; checking the TCRdb D call of TRBD1 is not possible without DNA. The CDR3 covers 14 residues. The CDR3 spells CASSLGTGINEQFF.

The CDR3 here is CASSLKKGRFEEGNTEAFF. V is TRBV5-6 and J is TRBJ1-1. Germline values: CDR1 SGHDT, CDR2 YYEEEE. The CDR3 contains 19 residues.

The CDR3 protein is CASSSHGEGVGGYTF. This chain joins TRBV3-1 and TRBJ1-2. CDR3 length: 15 residues. Germline V gene data show CDR1 as LGHDT and CDR2 as YNNKEL (reference sequence).

The chain joins TRBV20-1 to TRBJ1-5; no DNA is available, so the TRBD1 call from TCRdb remains unchecked. The CDR3 has 16 residues. Germline V lookup: CDR1 DFQATT, CDR2 SNEGSKA (reference sequence). CDR3 loop: CSASGTGSGSNQPQHF.

The V and J genes are TRBV12-3 or TRBV12-4 and TRBJ1-5; TCRdb's D call, TRBD1, is unchecked because there is no DNA. This CDR3 has 14 residues. CDR3 region: CASSLSGTNQPQHF.

CDR3 sequence: CASTRQGKNSPLHF. The chain uses TRBV6-1 and TRBJ1-6. The CDR3 covers 14 residues. In germline, CDR1 is MNHNS, CDR2 SASEGT.

This CDR3 is CASSLTGGLGEKLFF. The chain carries TRBV7-7 and TRBJ1-4; with no DNA, the TCRdb D assignment of TRBD1 cannot be verified. The CDR3 runs 15 residues. From germline, CDR1 is SSHAT and CDR2 FNYEAQ (reference sequence).

This sequence joins TRBV11-2 and TRBJ1-4. CDR1 SGHAT and CDR2 FQNNGV come from the germline V gene. The CDR3 loop spans 15 amino acids. The CDR3 sequence: CASSSWGRLNEKLFF.

CDR3 residues: CASSLAYTEAFF. The chain combines TRBV28 with TRBJ1-1. In germline, CDR1 is MDHEN, CDR2 SYDVKM. The CDR3 is 12 amino acids.

The CDR3 here is CASSLKNSRYYGYTF. This chain joins TRBV12-3 or TRBV12-4 and TRBJ1-2. The CDR3 runs 15 residues.

The CDR3 reads CASRRQGTATNEKLFF. J is TRBJ1-4 and V is TRBV12-3 or TRBV12-4; TCRdb proposes TRBD1, but this gene call is untestable without DNA. CDR3 length: 16 residues.

The V call is TRBV5-5, the J call TRBJ1-6; TCRdb outputs TRBD1, but without DNA this stays unchecked. In germline, CDR1 is SGHKS, CDR2 YYEKEE (reference sequence). The CDR3 length is 15 residues. CDR3 sequence reads: CASSLGAGNNSPLHF. Complete variable domain (other parts from reference TRBV5-5 and TRBJ1-6): DAGVTQSPTHLIKTRGQQVTLRCSPISGHKSVSWYQQVLGQGPQFIFQYYEKEERGRGNFPDRFSARQFPNYSSELNVNALLLGDSALYLCASSLGAGNNSPLHFGNGTRLTVT.

The V call is TRBV7-7, the J call TRBJ2-1; the TCRdb call, TRBD1, lacks DNA for checking. The CDR3 loop spans 15 amino acids. Germline CDR1 SSHAT, CDR2 FNYEAQ (reference sequence). The chain's CDR3 is CASSHTGARSNEQFF.

The J gene is TRBJ1-2, the V gene TRBV12-3 or TRBV12-4; TCRdb indicates TRBD1, and absent DNA this call remains unverified. The CDR3 extends over 14 amino acids. The CDR3 sequence: CASSLSTGRGGYTF.

The rearrangement joins TRBV5-4 to TRBJ1-1; the D call of TRBD1 rests on TCRdb alone, since no DNA is present to check it. This CDR3 has 15 amino acids. Germline-derived CDR1 and CDR2 are SGHNT and YYREEE (reference sequence). The CDR3 region is CASSLVGTDYTEAFF.

The genes are TRBV20-1 and TRBJ1-6; the TRBD1 assignment by TCRdb is unverifiable without DNA. This CDR3 is 15 amino acids long. Germline V CDR1 and CDR2: DFQATT, SNEGSKA (reference sequence). CDR3 sequence: CSARDRGTANSPLHF.

The chain uses TRBV7-6 and TRBJ2-5. The CDR3 covers 13 residues. Germline CDR1 and CDR2: SGHVS and FNYEAQ. The CDR3 is CASSLVQQETQYF.

The chain links TRBV28 to TRBJ2-7; TCRdb's assignment of TRBD2 cannot be checked, as there is no DNA. Germline V gives CDR1 MDHEN, CDR2 SYDVKM. There are 16 residues in the CDR3. Here the CDR3 reads CASSSGGTSGYYEQYF.

This chain links TRBV14 with TRBJ2-5; TCRdb calls TRBD2, which cannot be checked without DNA. The germline V gene encodes CDR1 SGHDN and CDR2 FVKESK. The CDR3 loop spans 16 amino acids. CDR3 residues: CASSPGLAGTQETQYF.

The J gene is TRBJ1-1, the V gene TRBV6-1; the TRBD1 assignment by TCRdb is unverifiable without DNA. The CDR3 totals 11 residues. Per germline, CDR1 MNHNS and CDR2 SASEGT. CDR3 amino acids: CASTQGIAAFF.

J is TRBJ1-1 and V is TRBV5-1; the TRBD1 assignment by TCRdb is unverifiable without DNA. This CDR3 spans 14 amino acids. From germline, CDR1 is SGHRS and CDR2 YFSETQ. The CDR3 protein is CASSRPGVDTEAFF. The variable domain in full, with the rest retrieved from reference TRBV5-1 and TRBJ1-1, is KAGVTQTPRYLIKTRGQQVTLSCSPISGHRSVSWYQQTPGQGLQFLFEYFSETQRNKGNFPGRFSGRQFSNSRSEMNVSTLELGDSALYLCASSRPGVDTEAFFGQGTRLTVV.

V and J are TRBV7-2 and TRBJ2-3; TCRdb's D gene call, TRBD1, goes unchecked for lack of DNA. The CDR3 contains 13 residues. Germline V lookup: CDR1 SGHTA, CDR2 FQGNSA. CDR3 sequence reads: CASGSRGTDTQYF.

The rearrangement joins TRBV18 to TRBJ2-7. The CDR3 loop spans 12 amino acids. Germline CDR1 KGHSH, CDR2 LQKENI. The CDR3: CASSGSSDEQYF.